This T cell receptor (beta chain) was identified during a study of CXCR3-negative and CXCR3-positive naive CD8 T cells. Each TRB cDNA library was prepared by 5' RACE (with UMI labels). TCRdb re-called the 5' RACE reads and catalogs CDR3 proteins one per entry, DNA excluded. This table holds about 82,000 distinct CDR3 sequences. The CDR3 totals 17 residues. CD45RO-CCR7+CD27+CD95- expression identified naive CD8+ T cells. This TCR was recovered from a human donor in good health. Some clones in this sample may be carry-over from other donors' samples. V is TRBV12-3 or TRBV12-4 and J is TRBJ2-1; absent DNA, TCRdb's TRBD1 call cannot be checked. The sequencing sample was made of naive CXCR3- CD8+ T cells from blood. This sample's subset: CD45RO-CCR7+CD27+CD95- naive CD8+ T cells lacking CXCR3 (TNR3-). CDR3 loop: CASTSGSGAGWGNEQFF.